This passage covers 29 T cell receptor beta chains from one sample sequenced in a study of neoadjuvant nivolumab and ipilimumab in lung cancer. Produced via immunoSEQ multiplex PCR; TCRdb's table is partial and in-frame only. The table records 20,000 to 25,000 clones, roughly 84% of them present only once. This specimen was peripheral blood, taken before neoadjuvant nivolumab, alone or with ipilimumab. The receptor source for this set is an adult with non-small cell lung cancer.

The V gene is TRBV5-1, the J gene TRBJ2-1; TRBD2 matches 10 bases. CDR3 length: 15 residues. After removal of 5 bases from V and 12 bases from J, the junction contained 14 bases not matched to a gene. CDR1 and CDR2 from the germline V gene are SGHRS and YFSETQ. CDR3 nucleotides: TGCGCCAGCAGTTGGACTAGCCAGCGGGAGGGCGCGCAGTTCTTC. This gives the protein CASSWTSQREGAQFF.

The V call is TRBV18, the J call TRBJ2-7; TRBD2 matches at 8 bases. Germline-derived CDR1 and CDR2 are KGHSH and LQKENI. The trim removed 4 bases at V and 5 bases at J, leaving 10 bases unmatched. The CDR3 totals 15 residues. The CDR3 protein is CASSLLDGRANEQYF. DNA of the CDR3: TGTGCCAGCTCACTGCTGGACGGGAGGGCCAACGAGCAGTACTTC.

The count of this clone is one. This chain joins TRBV7-2 and TRBJ2-3; 10 bases are shared with TRBD2. The V segment lost 5 bases and the J segment 6 bases; nucleotides outside the gene matches: 8. The CDR3 extends over 15 amino acids. Germline V gene lookup returns CDR1 SGHTA and CDR2 FQGNSA. The CDR3 nucleotides are TGTGCCAGCAGCCAGCCCACTAGCGGGATGGATACGCAGTATTTT. Encoded protein: CASSQPTSGMDTQYF.

The chain couples TRBV29-1 to TRBJ2-5, with 13 bases lining up with TRBD2. The germline V gene has CDR1 SQVTM and CDR2 ANQGSEA. The length of the CDR3 is 16 residues. The V and J ends lost 3 bases and 5 bases, in that order; junction bases with no gene match: 9. CDR3 nucleotide sequence: TGCAGCGTTGATGCCCGGACTAGCGGGAGTCGCGAGACCCAGTACTTC. Translated, it gives CSVDARTSGSRETQYF.

The V gene is TRBV5-4, the J gene TRBJ1-2, with D possibly TRBD1 on 6 matching bases. V lost 6 bases to trimming and J lost 2 bases, with 14 bases between them. The V gene's germline CDR1 is SGHNT and CDR2 YYREEE (reference sequence). The CDR3 spans 14 residues. The CDR3 bases are TGTGCCAGCACCCCGAGGGGGGGCAACTATGGCTACACCTTC. The encoded protein is CASTPRGGNYGYTF.

The chain employs TRBV7-9 and TRBJ2-1; 9 bases line up with TRBD2. Trimming cost V 1 base and J 5 bases; bases outside gene matches: 0. There are 14 residues in the CDR3. Germline V gene lookup returns CDR1 SEHNR and CDR2 FQNEAQ (reference sequence). The CDR3 DNA sequence: TGTGCCAGCAGCTTAGGACTAGCGGACAATGAGCAGTTCTTC. Protein product: CASSLGLADNEQFF.

This clone showed up just once. The chain links TRBV5-4 to TRBJ2-7; TRBD1 is a possible D gene (5 bases). The CDR3 length is 16 residues. With 3 bases removed from V and 4 bases from J, the gap between germline ends came to 20 bases. Germline CDR1 and CDR2: SGHNT and YYREEE (reference sequence). The CDR3 nucleotides are TGTGCCAGCAGCTCAGACAGTTGGATACTGCCTTACGAGCAGTACTTC. Its protein product is CASSSDSWILPYEQYF.

This rearrangement joins TRBV18 to TRBJ2-3, with 10 bases aligning to TRBD1. CDR1 and CDR2 from the germline V gene are KGHSH and LQKENI. Trimming removed 3 bases from V and 0 bases from J; junction bases left unmatched: 6. The CDR3 has 17 amino acids. The CDR3 sequence is CASSPPGTGASTDTQYF. CDR3 nucleotide sequence: TGTGCCAGCTCACCGCCCGGGACAGGGGCGAGCACAGATACGCAGTATTTT.

CDR3 sequence reads: CASSLYAGMNYGYTF. CDR3 sequence (DNA): TGTGCCAGCAGCTTATATGCAGGGATGAACTATGGCTACACCTTC. The V gene is TRBV7-2, the J gene TRBJ1-2, with D maybe TRBD1 (5 bases). The germline V and J ends were trimmed by 2 bases and 2 bases, with 12 bases remaining between them. CDR1 and CDR2 from the germline V gene are SGHTA and FQGNSA. This CDR3 spans 15 amino acids.

This chain joins TRBV7-3 and TRBJ1-2; a possible D gene is TRBD1 (6 bases). Trimming removed 5 bases at V and 8 bases at J, with 21 bases between. This CDR3 contains 15 residues. Germline V gene lookup returns CDR1 SGHTA and CDR2 FQGTGA. In DNA form, the CDR3 reads TGTGCCAGCAGCCCCACTTCGACAGGACAAGAAGGCTACACCTTC. It is translated as CASSPTSTGQEGYTF.

The genes are TRBV7-3 and TRBJ2-7; 9 bases agree with TRBD1. The CDR3 extends over 15 amino acids. Germline V CDR1 and CDR2: SGHTA, FQGTGA. V was clipped by 9 bases and J by 12 bases; unmatched bases: 21. The CDR3 DNA sequence: TGTGCCAGGAACAACACGGCGGGGACAGGGAGCCTCGGGTACTTC. Translation: CARNNTAGTGSLGYF.

CDR3 bases: TGTGCCAGCTCCCTGGGGAGGGGAGAAGAAAAACTGTTTTTT. This gives the protein CASSLGRGEEKLFF. The chain has TRBV18 and TRBJ1-4, with D tentatively TRBD1 (5 bases). The CDR3 runs 14 residues. V lost 6 bases, J lost 8 bases, and 16 bases lay in between. Germline V gives CDR1 KGHSH, CDR2 LQKENI.

The chain couples TRBV27 to TRBJ1-2; 8 bases fit TRBD1. Germline V gives CDR1 MNHEY, CDR2 SMNVEV (reference sequence). Germline trimming cut 5 bases from V and 6 bases from J; bases unmatched to any gene: 5. The CDR3 extends over 13 amino acids. The CDR3 reads CASSTRTGNGYTF. The CDR3 nucleotides are TGTGCCAGCAGTACGAGGACAGGGAATGGCTACACCTTC.

The V gene is TRBV6-5, the J gene TRBJ2-5; tentatively, D is TRBD1 or TRBD2 (5 bases each). This CDR3 spans 15 amino acids. The V gene's germline CDR1 is MNHEY and CDR2 SVGAGI. V shed 0 bases and J shed 9 bases, with 17 bases lying between them. CDR3 sequence reads: CASSYSPEGKGAQYF. CDR3 DNA sequence: TGTGCCAGCAGTTACTCGCCCGAGGGTAAAGGGGCCCAGTACTTC.

The CDR3 DNA reads TGTGCCAGCAGCCTCCAGCGGGGGTACTCCTACGAGCAGTACTTC. Translating gives CASSLQRGYSYEQYF. This chain joins TRBV27 and TRBJ2-7, with 8 bases lining up with TRBD2. V was pared by 6 bases and J by 0 bases, with 7 bases of the junction left unmatched. CDR3 length: 15 residues. The germline CDR1 and CDR2 sequences are MNHEY and SMNVEV (reference sequence).

The chain uses TRBV30 and TRBJ1-5; 8 positions match TRBD1. With V trimmed by 8 bases and J by 1 base, 4 bases remained unmatched. The CDR3 length is 13 residues. Germline V gene lookup returns CDR1 GTSNPN and CDR2 SVGIG (reference sequence). The CDR3 bases are TGTGCCACCGACAGGGGCAGCAATCAGCCCCAGCATTTT. It yields the protein CATDRGSNQPQHF.

There are a few counts of this clone. Here the CDR3 DNA reads TGTGCCAGCAGTGAAGGAAGCCCGGACTCCAAGCAGTTCTTC. Encoded protein: CASSEGSPDSKQFF. J is TRBJ2-1 and V is TRBV6-4; tentatively, D is TRBD2 (5 bases). The CDR3 is 14 residues long. The germline CDR1 and CDR2 sequences are MRHNA and SNTAGT. V was cut by 3 bases and J by 11 bases, with 17 bases left in between.

V and J are TRBV7-2 and TRBJ1-2; D call uncertain. Looked up from germline, CDR1 is SGHTA and CDR2 is FQGNSA. The V end lost 6 bases, the J end lost 5 bases, and 16 bases lay between the germline ends. The CDR3 runs 14 residues. CDR3 sequence reads: CASRVGRGPYGYTF. The DNA of the CDR3 is TGTGCCAGCAGGGTAGGGAGAGGCCCTTATGGCTACACCTTC.

The V call is TRBV5-1, the J call TRBJ2-1, with no clear D. Trimming cost V 0 bases and J 3 bases, with 7 bases left between them. The length of the CDR3 is 14 residues. In germline, CDR1 is SGHRS, CDR2 YFSETQ. CDR3 sequence: CASSLDSNYNEQFF. The DNA for the CDR3 is TGCGCCAGCAGCTTGGACAGCAACTACAATGAGCAGTTCTTC.

This chain uses TRBV18 with TRBJ2-2, with D possibly called TRBD1 or TRBD2 (5 bases each). The CDR3 contains 14 residues. Germline CDR1 and CDR2: KGHSH and LQKENI. V lost 3 bases, J lost 8 bases, and 13 bases lay in between. The CDR3 loop reads CASSPQKGTGELFF. The CDR3 bases are TGTGCCAGCTCACCGCAAAAAGGGACGGGGGAGCTGTTTTTT.

The V call is TRBV11-2, the J call TRBJ2-7; no clear D. The CDR3 spans 12 residues. In germline, CDR1 is SGHAT, CDR2 FQNNGV. The V gene lost 7 bases and the J gene lost 3 bases, with 10 bases spanning the gap. CDR3 bases: TGTGCCAGCAAGGGCAGAGACTACGAGCAGTACTTC. Residues: CASKGRDYEQYF.

The chain employs TRBV6-5 and TRBJ2-3; 8 bases match TRBD2. Germline CDR1 MNHEY, CDR2 SVGAGI. With V trimmed by 0 bases and J by 5 bases, 7 bases remained unmatched. CDR3 length: 16 residues. CDR3 loop: CASSYSAAGVIDTQYF. CDR3 sequence (DNA): TGTGCCAGCAGTTACTCGGCAGCGGGAGTTATAGATACGCAGTATTTT.

The V call is TRBV27, the J call TRBJ2-1; 9 bases are shared with TRBD2. J lost 1 base, V lost 5 bases, and 6 bases had no gene match. CDR1 and CDR2 from the germline V gene are MNHEY and SMNVEV (reference sequence). There are 16 residues in the CDR3. CDR3 nucleotides: TGTGCCAGCAGTCTCCTTAGCGGGAGATCCTACAATGAGCAGTTCTTC. This gives the protein CASSLLSGRSYNEQFF.

CDR3 region: CASSPRDRNYGYTF. DNA of the CDR3: TGCGCCAGCAGCCCCCGGGACAGGAACTATGGCTACACCTTC. V is TRBV5-1 and J is TRBJ1-2; 8 nucleotides align to TRBD1. This CDR3 is 14 amino acids long. With V trimmed by 4 bases and J by 2 bases, 4 bases remained unmatched. Germline V lookup: CDR1 SGHRS, CDR2 YFSETQ.

The CDR3 region is CASSSRDRGNQPQHF. The DNA of the CDR3 is TGTGCCAGTAGTTCGAGAGACAGGGGCAATCAGCCCCAGCATTTT. The chain links TRBV19 to TRBJ1-5; 7 nucleotides agree with TRBD1. Germline V gene data show CDR1 as LNHDA and CDR2 as SQIVND (reference sequence). The J segment lost 2 bases and the V segment lost 5 bases, leaving 6 bases of the junction unmatched. This CDR3 contains 15 residues.

This chain connects TRBV4-3 to TRBJ1-3; D is unclear. The V end was cut by 1 base, the J end by 7 bases, with 17 bases between. The CDR3 totals 16 residues. Germline lookup yields CDR1 LGHNA and CDR2 YSLEER. CDR3 sequence: CASSQGGRALSNTIYF. The CDR3 bases are TGCGCCAGCAGCCAAGGCGGAAGGGCTCTATCCAACACCATATATTTT.

The genes are TRBV9 and TRBJ2-3; 7 positions match TRBD1. From germline, CDR1 is SGDLS and CDR2 YYNGEE. Trimming removed 2 bases from V and 6 bases from J; junction bases left unmatched: 3. This CDR3 has 13 residues. CDR3 protein: CASSVRTGDTQYF. CDR3 nucleotides: TGTGCCAGCAGCGTCCGGACAGGTGATACGCAGTATTTT.

The J gene is TRBJ2-7, the V gene TRBV5-4, with 7 bases that match TRBD1. The CDR3 totals 14 residues. Germline V CDR1 and CDR2: SGHNT, YYREEE (reference sequence). Unmatched junction bases numbered 7, after V lost 0 bases and J lost 7 bases. CDR3 DNA: TGTGCCAGCAGCTTGGGACAGGGAAAGAGGGAGCAGTACTTC. It yields the protein CASSLGQGKREQYF.

This chain joins TRBV11-2 and TRBJ2-1; a weak D match, TRBD2 (5 bases). This CDR3 is built from 14 residues. CDR1 SGHAT and CDR2 FQNNGV come from the germline V gene. V shed 7 bases and J shed 9 bases, with 19 bases lying between them. The CDR3 DNA sequence: TGTGCCAGCACCCAAGCAACGGGCGAGGGTGAGCAGTTCTTC. Its protein product is CASTQATGEGEQFF.